One and the same sample provided the 15 T cell receptor beta chains below, sequenced in a study of identical twins (dated by TCRdb to about 2016). The method was 5' RACE. Sequencing used an Illumina HiSeq 2000. The public reads were reprocessed in TCRdb via fastp at Q25 and MiXCR, keeping in-frame beta chains. Rows matching on CDR3 protein sequence are summarized as one entry with the most common DNA and genes. This sample comprises about 690,000 distinct CDR3 sequences, around 20% of them detected only once. The ten biggest clones cover around 4.4% of the sample. The data were also submitted as part of a second study, on T cells expressing NK-cell markers.

Sequencing was carried out using PBMCs. The receptor source for this set is a woman aged 18 to 35 in good health.

This chain joins TRBV25-1 and TRBJ2-1, with TRBD1 matching 9 bases. V dropped 2 bases and J dropped 7; count of bases not matched to a gene: 3. Germline CDR1 is MGHDK and CDR2 is SYGVNS. The CDR3 has 14 residues. The CDR3 is CASSEDRGVNEQFF. CDR3 nucleotides: TGTGCCAGCAGTGAAGACAGGGGGGTGAATGAGCAGTTCTTC.

The chain employs TRBV24-1 and TRBJ2-1; the D is unclear. The CDR3 contains 12 residues. V was cut by 0 bases and J by 10 bases, with 6 bases left in between. Germline-derived CDR1 and CDR2 are KGHDR and SFDVKD. The CDR3 spells CATSDLSQEQFF. The CDR3 nucleotides read TGTGCCACCAGTGATTTGAGCCAAGAGCAGTTCTTC.

V usage is TRBV20-1 and J usage is TRBJ2-7, with D possibly matching TRBD1 (6 bases). V was trimmed by 4 bases and J by 7 bases, leaving 20 bases between them. Germline V gene lookup returns CDR1 DFQATT and CDR2 SNEGSKA (reference sequence). This CDR3 contains 14 residues. In DNA form, the CDR3 reads TGCAGTGCTAACACAGGGCTTACGAAGATTGAGCAGTACTTC. As protein: CSANTGLTKIEQYF.

This chain links TRBV6-1 with TRBJ2-3, with TRBD1 as a possible D gene (6 bases). This CDR3 comprises 14 residues. Germline lookup yields CDR1 MNHNS and CDR2 SASEGT. The V end was cut by 6 bases, the J end by 2 bases, with 12 bases between. CDR3 in amino acids: CASSKTGITDTQYF. The DNA for the CDR3 is TGTGCCAGCAGCAAGACAGGAATCACAGATACGCAGTATTTT.

This clonotype was seen a handful of times. The gene calls are TRBV5-5 and TRBJ2-1, with 7 bases aligning to TRBD2. Trimming at V came to 2 bases and at J to 4 bases, leaving 6 bases not matched to a gene. The V gene's germline CDR1 is SGHKS and CDR2 YYEKEE (reference sequence). This CDR3 has 15 residues. The CDR3 reads CASSFLGEGYNEQFF. The CDR3 coding sequence is TGTGCCAGCAGCTTCTTGGGGGAGGGGTACAATGAGCAGTTCTTC.

Here the CDR3 DNA reads TGTGCCAGCAGTTATCACGGAAACTCCTACGAGCAGTACTTC. This gives the protein CASSYHGNSYEQYF. The gene calls are TRBV6-5 and TRBJ2-7; no definite D call. The CDR3 length is 14 residues. The germline gives CDR1 MNHEY, CDR2 SVGAGI. V gave up 3 bases and J gave up 0 bases, with 9 bases separating them.

The V and J genes are TRBV20-1 and TRBJ1-2; TRBD1 is a possible D gene (5 bases). Per the germline V gene, CDR1 is DFQATT and CDR2 is SNEGSKA (reference sequence). Trimming shortened V by 3 bases and J by 4 bases, and 15 bases separated the two germline ends. The CDR3 is 14 amino acids. CDR3 DNA sequence: TGCAGTGCTAGTTGGCCCCAGGGTAGCTATGGCTACACCTTC. This gives the protein CSASWPQGSYGYTF.

This clonotype was counted a few times. The rearrangement uses TRBV19 and TRBJ2-3; 8 bases map to TRBD1. The CDR3 is 13 amino acids. The germline gives CDR1 LNHDA, CDR2 SQIVND (reference sequence). V lost 10 bases to trimming and J lost 1 base; unmatched junction nucleotides: 4. CDR3 in amino acids: CATGTGGTDTQYF. In nucleotides, the CDR3 is TGTGCCACCGGGACAGGCGGCACAGATACGCAGTATTTT.

The table lists this clonotype with a few counts. V usage is TRBV6-5 and J usage is TRBJ2-1, with a weak D call TRBD2 (6 bases). Germline V lookup: CDR1 MNHEY, CDR2 SVGAGI. V was clipped by 0 bases and J by 10 bases, with 10 bases between them. The CDR3 spans 13 residues. This CDR3 is CASSYSVGGEQFF. DNA of the CDR3: TGTGCCAGCAGTTACTCTGTTGGGGGGGAGCAGTTCTTC.

This clonotype was detected a few times. V gene TRBV12-3 or TRBV12-4 combines with J gene TRBJ1-1; D gene uncertain. Trimming took off 3 bases at V and 2 bases at J, with 10 bases between the two ends. The CDR3 totals 14 residues. CDR3 DNA sequence: TGTGCCAGCAGTTTTGAGTTATCTAACACTGAAGCTTTCTTT. Its protein is CASSFELSNTEAFF.

V is TRBV27 and J is TRBJ2-1; TRBD2 agrees at 10 bases. The CDR3 has 15 amino acids. Unmatched junction bases numbered 9, after V lost 5 bases and J lost 8 bases. Germline V gene data show CDR1 as MNHEY and CDR2 as SMNVEV (reference sequence). The CDR3 loop reads CASSALAGGGDEQFF. In nucleotides, the CDR3 is TGTGCCAGCAGTGCCTTAGCGGGGGGTGGGGATGAGCAGTTCTTC.

The chain uses TRBV6-5 and TRBJ1-2; TRBD1 is a possible D gene (6 bases). This CDR3 region has 15 residues. V gave up 0 bases and J gave up 8 bases, with 16 bases separating them. Germline CDR1 MNHEY, CDR2 SVGAGI. For the CDR3, the DNA is TGTGCCAGCAGTTACTCGAGTCGACAGGTCCTAGGCTACACCTTC. Its protein product is CASSYSSRQVLGYTF.

This clonotype was seen more than once but under ten times. This rearrangement joins TRBV5-1 to TRBJ1-4; D may be TRBD1 (6 bases). The length of the CDR3 is 15 residues. Trimming removed 3 bases at V and 0 bases at J, with 9 bases between. Germline V gene sequence: CDR1 SGHRS, CDR2 YFSETQ. CDR3 nucleotides: TGCGCCAGCAGCTGGACAGTCCCAACTAATGAAAAACTGTTTTTT. Protein sequence: CASSWTVPTNEKLFF.

J is TRBJ2-1 and V is TRBV20-1; 11 bases agree with TRBD2. The junction had 7 bases not matched to a gene; V was cut back by 3 bases and J by 3 bases. The CDR3 has 16 amino acids. Germline V gene data show CDR1 as DFQATT and CDR2 as SNEGSKA (reference sequence). Here the CDR3 reads CSARDHLAGGYNEQFF. The DNA of the CDR3 is TGCAGTGCTAGGGACCATCTAGCGGGGGGCTACAATGAGCAGTTCTTC.

This clonotype has only one observation. This rearrangement joins TRBV5-6 to TRBJ2-7; D unresolved. Per germline, CDR1 SGHDT and CDR2 YYEEEE. This CDR3 comprises 14 residues. Trimming took 1 base from V and 4 from J, leaving 12 bases between them. The CDR3 sequence is CASSLPESGYEQYF. The DNA of the CDR3 is TGTGCCAGCAGCTTGCCCGAATCCGGGTACGAGCAGTACTTC.